Presented here are 14 T cell receptor beta chains from one specimen sequenced in a study of OX40 agonist ivuxolimab in advanced cancers. The table came from immunoSEQ multiplex PCR; TCRdb's copy has only in-frame clones and leaves some out. The sample lists roughly 20,000 clones, approximately 83% occurring once. The starting material was CD4+ or CD8+ T cells sorted from blood, obtained in a trial of the OX40 agonist ivuxolimab. The receptors derive from an adult with an advanced solid tumor such as melanoma, head and neck, liver or kidney cancer.

There are a few counts of this clone. The chain couples TRBV9 to TRBJ1-1, with D possibly being TRBD1 (6 bases). Trimming removed 6 bases from V and 3 bases from J, with 18 bases in between. Per germline, CDR1 SGDLS and CDR2 YYNGEE. This CDR3 is built from 15 residues. The CDR3 sequence is CASTAGGQRDTEAFF. Written as DNA, the CDR3 is TGTGCCAGCACCGCGGGAGGACAGAGGGACACTGAAGCTTTCTTT.

This chain joins TRBV19 and TRBJ1-5, with 8 bases aligning to TRBD1. CDR3 size: 18 residues. CDR1 and CDR2 from the germline V gene are LNHDA and SQIVND (reference sequence). V was pared by 7 bases and J by 6 bases, with 20 bases of the junction left unmatched. DNA for the CDR3: TGTGCCAGTAACGGGGACTCAATCTCCAGGGGGCTGGCTCAGCCCCAGCATTTT. As protein: CASNGDSISRGLAQPQHF. Combining the CDR3 with reference TRBV19 and TRBJ1-5 gives the whole variable domain DGGITQSPKYLFRKEGQNVTLSCEQNLNHDAMYWYRQDPGQGLRLIYYSQIVNDFQKGDIAEGYSVSREKKESFPLTVTSAQKNPTAFYLCASNGDSISRGLAQPQHFGDGTRLSIL.

V gene TRBV5-1 combines with J gene TRBJ2-3; D perhaps matches TRBD1 (8 bases). The CDR3 has 15 residues. V lost 2 bases to trimming and J lost 4 bases, with 14 bases between them. CDR1 and CDR2 (germline): SGHRS, YFSETQ. The CDR3 nucleotides are TGCGCCAGCAGCTTACAGGGGGGGATGGCAGATACGCAGTATTTT. The encoded protein is CASSLQGGMADTQYF.

This chain uses TRBV28 with TRBJ2-7; unclear D gene. The germline V and J ends were trimmed by 5 bases and 0 bases, with 5 bases remaining between them. The CDR3 extends over 12 amino acids. Germline-derived CDR1 and CDR2 are MDHEN and SYDVKM. This chain's CDR3 is CASSVLSYEQYF. The CDR3 DNA sequence: TGTGCCAGCAGTGTTCTCTCCTACGAGCAGTACTTC.

The V call is TRBV19, the J call TRBJ1-5, with unresolved D. This CDR3 has 13 residues. V lost 3 bases and J lost 5, with 8 bases in between. Germline V CDR1 and CDR2: LNHDA, SQIVND (reference sequence). CDR3 amino acids: CASSMQADQPQHF. In nucleotides, the CDR3 is TGTGCCAGTAGTATGCAGGCAGATCAGCCCCAGCATTTT.

This chain links TRBV28 with TRBJ2-7, with TRBD2 matching 8 bases. This CDR3 spans 15 amino acids. V gave up 6 bases and J gave up 0 bases; unmatched junction bases: 7. Looked up from germline, CDR1 is MDHEN and CDR2 is SYDVKM. In nucleotides, the CDR3 is TGTGCCAGCAGCGGGCGGAGCGGGGGCTCCTACGAGCAGTACTTC. Translated, it gives CASSGRSGGSYEQYF.

This clone was counted once. This chain connects TRBV5-1 to TRBJ2-3; 9 nucleotides match TRBD1. Trimming cost V 4 bases and J 6 bases; bases outside gene matches: 12. This CDR3 is 16 amino acids long. Germline CDR1 is SGHRS and CDR2 is YFSETQ. CDR3 loop: CASSIGGDRVTDTQYF. CDR3 DNA sequence: TGCGCCAGCAGCATTGGAGGGGACAGGGTGACGGATACGCAGTATTTT. The full variable domain, with the rest looked up from reference TRBV5-1 and TRBJ2-3, is KAGVTQTPRYLIKTRGQQVTLSCSPISGHRSVSWYQQTPGQGLQFLFEYFSETQRNKGNFPGRFSGRQFSNSRSEMNVSTLELGDSALYLCASSIGGDRVTDTQYFGPGTRLTVL.

Only a few counts were recorded for this clone. Other DNA sequences within the sample encode an identical CDR3. The chain employs TRBV5-5 and TRBJ1-1; D is possibly TRBD1 (6 bases). V lost 0 bases and J lost 4, with 7 bases in between. This CDR3 has 13 amino acids. Germline V gene sequence: CDR1 SGHKS, CDR2 YYEKEE (reference sequence). CDR3 sequence: CASSLGRGTEAFF. The DNA for the CDR3 is TGTGCCAGCAGCTTGGGCAGGGGCACTGAAGCTTTCTTT. Full variable domain (missing parts from reference TRBV5-5 and TRBJ1-1): DAGVTQSPTHLIKTRGQQVTLRCSPISGHKSVSWYQQVLGQGPQFIFQYYEKEERGRGNFPDRFSARQFPNYSSELNVNALLLGDSALYLCASSLGRGTEAFFGQGTRLTVV.

Written as DNA, the CDR3 is TGCAGTGCTAGCAGGTACAATGAGCAGTTCTTC. Encoded protein: CSASRYNEQFF. The chain carries TRBV20-1 and TRBJ2-1, with D uncertain. Germline-derived CDR1 and CDR2 are DFQATT and SNEGSKA (reference sequence). The ends were cut back, 3 bases at V and 4 bases at J, with 4 bases in the middle. This CDR3 region has 11 residues.

The chain links TRBV29-1 to TRBJ2-3; 8 bases are shared with TRBD2. Germline CDR1 SQVTM, CDR2 ANQGSEA. The V and J ends lost 8 bases and 2 bases, in that order; junction bases with no gene match: 6. The CDR3 is 13 residues long. In nucleotides, the CDR3 is TGCAGCACGGGACTAGGGAACACAGATACGCAGTATTTT. This sequence encodes CSTGLGNTDTQYF.

V usage is TRBV4-1 and J usage is TRBJ2-2; D call uncertain. The CDR3 is made up of 16 amino acids. V dropped 0 bases and J dropped 4 bases, with 12 bases sitting between them. CDR1 is MGHRA, CDR2 YSYEKL, per germline. CDR3 residues: CASSQDIRLTTGELFF. The CDR3 DNA reads TGCGCCAGCAGCCAAGATATACGGTTAACCACCGGGGAGCTGTTTTTT.

This sequence joins TRBV6-6 and TRBJ2-5; D perhaps matches TRBD1 (6 bases). CDR1 and CDR2 (germline): MNHNY, SVGAGI (reference sequence). The CDR3 length is 13 residues. The V gene lost 6 bases and the J gene lost 11 bases, with 19 bases spanning the gap. Here the CDR3 reads CASSTRDRLEQYF. Here the CDR3 DNA reads TGTGCCAGCAGCACCCGAGACAGGTTGGAGCAGTACTTC.

This clone was picked up a small number of times. The chain combines TRBV14 with TRBJ1-6, with a weak D call TRBD1 (5 bases). Germline CDR1 and CDR2: SGHDN and FVKESK. Trimming took off 3 bases at V and 2 bases at J, with 14 bases between the two ends. The CDR3 length is 17 residues. The DNA of the CDR3 is TGTGCCAGCAGCCAGGGGGAAACGACGGCCTATAATTCACCCCTCCACTTT. Protein product: CASSQGETTAYNSPLHF.

V is TRBV2 and J is TRBJ2-7, with no clear D. The CDR3 is made up of 14 amino acids. CDR1 is SNHLY, CDR2 FYNNEI, per germline. V lost 7 bases, J lost 5 bases, and 18 bases lay in between. The CDR3 DNA sequence: TGTGCCAGCAAGGGCAGGTGGCTTGCGGACGAGCAGTACTTC. Protein: CASKGRWLADEQYF.